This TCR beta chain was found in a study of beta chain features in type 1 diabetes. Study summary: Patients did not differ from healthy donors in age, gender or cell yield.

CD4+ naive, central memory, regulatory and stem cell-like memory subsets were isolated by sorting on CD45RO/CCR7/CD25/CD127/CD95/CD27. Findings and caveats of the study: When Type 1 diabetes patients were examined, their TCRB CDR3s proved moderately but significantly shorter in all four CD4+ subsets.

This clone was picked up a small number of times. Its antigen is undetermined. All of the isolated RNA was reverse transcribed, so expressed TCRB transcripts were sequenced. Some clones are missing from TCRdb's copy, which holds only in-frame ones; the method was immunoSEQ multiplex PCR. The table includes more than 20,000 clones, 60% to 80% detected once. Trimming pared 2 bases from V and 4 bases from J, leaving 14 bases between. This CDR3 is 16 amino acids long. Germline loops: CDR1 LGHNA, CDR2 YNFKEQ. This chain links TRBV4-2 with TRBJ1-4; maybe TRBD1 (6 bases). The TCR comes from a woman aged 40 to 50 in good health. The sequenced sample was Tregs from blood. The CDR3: CASSQSTPGDNEKLFF. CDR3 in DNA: TGTGCCAGCAGCCAATCGACGCCAGGGGATAATGAAAAACTGTTTTTT.